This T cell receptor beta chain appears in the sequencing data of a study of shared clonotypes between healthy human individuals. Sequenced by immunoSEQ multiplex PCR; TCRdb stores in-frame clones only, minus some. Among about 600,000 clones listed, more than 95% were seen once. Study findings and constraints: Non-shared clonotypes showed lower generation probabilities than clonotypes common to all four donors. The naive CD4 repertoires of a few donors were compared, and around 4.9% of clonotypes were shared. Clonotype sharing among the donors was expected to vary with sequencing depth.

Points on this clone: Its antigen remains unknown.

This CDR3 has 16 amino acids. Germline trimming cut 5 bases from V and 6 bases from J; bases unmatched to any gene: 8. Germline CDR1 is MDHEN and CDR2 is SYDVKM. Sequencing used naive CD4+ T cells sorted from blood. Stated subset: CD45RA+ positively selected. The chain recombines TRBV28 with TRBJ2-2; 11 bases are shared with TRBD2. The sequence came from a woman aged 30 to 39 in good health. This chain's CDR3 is CASSVPLAGVPGELFF. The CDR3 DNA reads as TGTGCCAGCAGTGTACCACTAGCGGGAGTCCCCGGGGAGCTGTTTTTT.